This T cell receptor (beta chain) was sequenced for a study of T cell changes during pregnancy in multiple sclerosis. The CDR3 is 13 residues long. V gave up 6 bases and J gave up 5 bases; unmatched junction bases: 6. Germline V gene lookup returns CDR1 MNHEY and CDR2 SVGAGI. Libraries were prepared by immunoSEQ multiplex PCR; TCRdb keeps only in-frame clonotypes and omits some of them. The sample records tens of thousands of clones, approximately 92% being singletons. The V call is TRBV6-5, the J call TRBJ2-7; 8 bases line up with TRBD2. Sequenced material: peripheral blood, taken in the first trimester of pregnancy. The sequence came from a female donor with multiple sclerosis, enrolled in a pregnancy study. The CDR3 DNA reads TGTGCCAGCAGCCGACTAGCGTCCCACGAGCAGTACTTC. This encodes CASSRLASHEQYF.